Following are 9 T cell receptor beta chains from one sample sequenced in a study of blood T cell repertoires in COVID-19. TCRdb's table, derived via immunoSEQ multiplex PCR, lists solely in-frame clones and lacks some. The sample includes 200,000 to 250,000 clones, over 75% of them seen just once. The sample was PBMCs or T cells enriched from blood (not recorded which). These receptors came from a man aged 25 to 45 with acute COVID-19.

The chain has TRBV19 and TRBJ2-5; a possible D gene is TRBD2 (6 bases). From germline, CDR1 is LNHDA and CDR2 SQIVND (reference sequence). The CDR3 extends over 14 amino acids. Trimming took off 3 bases at V and 7 bases at J, with 15 bases between the two ends. The CDR3 reads CASSMDYPMGTQYF. CDR3 sequence (DNA): TGTGCCAGTAGTATGGACTACCCGATGGGGACCCAGTACTTC.

This clone appeared once. The chain couples TRBV19 to TRBJ2-7, with 8 bases that match TRBD2. The CDR3 runs 13 residues. Looked up from germline, CDR1 is LNHDA and CDR2 is SQIVND (reference sequence). With 10 bases clipped from V and 3 bases from J, the junction kept 8 bases outside the gene matches. The chain's CDR3 is CATAFAGGYEQYF. The CDR3 DNA sequence: TGTGCCACCGCGTTCGCGGGGGGCTACGAGCAGTACTTC.

The chain carries TRBV6-5 and TRBJ1-2; D might be TRBD1 (5 bases). CDR3 length: 14 amino acids. The germline V gene has CDR1 MNHEY and CDR2 SVGAGI. V was shortened by 3 bases and J by 8 bases, with 16 bases between the two germline ends. DNA of the CDR3: TGTGCCAGCAGTTATTCGGGGGGACTTAGCGGCTACACCTTC. Translated: CASSYSGGLSGYTF.

The rearrangement joins TRBV9 to TRBJ2-7, with D perhaps matching TRBD2 (6 bases). Trimming removed 0 bases from V and 1 base from J, with 8 bases in between. The CDR3 loop spans 14 amino acids. The germline V gene has CDR1 SGDLS and CDR2 YYNGEE. CDR3 sequence (DNA): TGTGCCAGCAGCGTAGTGGGGGGATCCTACGAGCAGTACTTC. Its protein is CASSVVGGSYEQYF.

The chain has TRBV6-1 and TRBJ1-6; D perhaps matches TRBD1 (6 bases). The V gene lost 1 base and the J gene lost 6 bases, with 7 bases spanning the gap. Germline CDR1 is MNHNS and CDR2 is SASEGT. The CDR3 covers 14 residues. CDR3 sequence: CASSEGTVNSPLHF. CDR3 sequence (DNA): TGTGCCAGCAGTGAAGGGACAGTTAATTCACCCCTCCACTTT.

The V gene is TRBV18, the J gene TRBJ1-1; D unresolved. The CDR3 runs to 13 residues. Germline V gene lookup returns CDR1 KGHSH and CDR2 LQKENI. V lost 3 bases and J 1 base, leaving 6 bases between the germline ends. In DNA, the CDR3 is TGTGCCAGCTCACCCTACAGGAACACTGAAGCTTTCTTT. Protein: CASSPYRNTEAFF.

The rearrangement uses TRBV6-5 and TRBJ1-1, with D unresolved. Trimming took off 7 bases at V and 0 bases at J, with 9 bases between the two ends. The CDR3 has 13 residues. In germline, CDR1 is MNHEY, CDR2 SVGAGI. The CDR3 spells CASKNGMNTEAFF. CDR3 DNA: TGTGCCAGCAAAAACGGGATGAACACTGAAGCTTTCTTT.

The gene calls are TRBV7-2 and TRBJ2-5; 8 bases fit TRBD2. CDR1 and CDR2 (germline): SGHTA, FQGNSA. This CDR3 is 14 amino acids long. The trim removed 7 bases at V and 7 bases at J, leaving 11 bases unmatched. CDR3 loop: CASTSSLLAGTQYF. The CDR3 nucleotides are TGTGCCAGCACATCGTCTTTGCTAGCGGGGACCCAGTACTTC.

The chain carries TRBV3-1 (or the pseudogene TRBV3-2) and TRBJ1-5, with D possibly matching TRBD1 (5 bases). Trimming took 2 bases from V and 6 from J, leaving 8 bases between them. The CDR3 extends over 13 amino acids. Germline V gene lookup returns CDR1 LGHDT and CDR2 YNNKEL (reference sequence). The CDR3 DNA reads TGTGCCAGCAGCCAAAGGGGAGGTCAGCCCCAGCATTTT. This gives the protein CASSQRGGQPQHF.